This T cell receptor (beta chain) was profiled in a study of regulatory T cells in long-lasting Graves disease. Overall study results and limits: New patients shared about a thousand public clonotypes, fewer than the 2,500 to 3,500 shared by persistent patients.

Documented time point: newly diagnosed GD, antithyroid drugs for less than 3 months. The TCR library used RNA extracted from PBMCs. This clonotype was recorded a few times. Antigen specificity is unknown. Germline trimming cut 5 bases from V and 5 bases from J; bases unmatched to any gene: 8. The germline gives CDR1 SGHRS, CDR2 YFSETQ. This CDR3 comprises 15 residues. iRepertoire HTBI primers and Arm-PCR of CDR3 regions built TCR beta libraries. TCRdb used MiXCR to reprocess the multiplex PCR reads, holding one entry per CDR3 protein. The sample has about 440,000 distinct CDR3 sequences, about 15% seen once. This same sample was also part of a study on T cells in Graves' hyperthyroidism and ophthalmopathy. This second study says: Exclusion criteria comprised uncontrolled infection, other autoimmune disease, pregnancy or lactation.

The source was peripheral blood mononuclear cells (PBMCs), collected at new diagnosis, from a patient treated with antithyroid drugs. This TCR was recovered from a woman in her twenties or thirties with Graves disease. V usage is TRBV5-1 and J usage is TRBJ2-3, with 10 bases matching TRBD2. The chain's CDR3 is CASRIEAGGGDTQYF. CDR3 bases: TGCGCCAGCAGAATCGAAGCGGGAGGGGGAGATACGCAGTATTTT.